Listed below are T cell receptor beta chains from one sample, sequenced in a study of T-cell memory formation after mild COVID-19. Each CDR3 protein is one row after TCRdb ran MiXCR on the 5' RACE reads. The sample shows approximately 350,000 distinct CDR3 sequences, about 15% of them seen only once. The material sequenced was PBMCs or a T cell subset sorted from them (not recorded which). The source is a man younger than 35 who had mild COVID-19 (a few samples of this study predate the infection). Cell type and time point are not known. Both conserved end residues are part of each CDR3. Clone sizes are given selectively: once, few, many, or a class where the clone is expanded.

v_gene: TRBV5-4; j_gene: TRBJ2-1; abundance: .; CDR3aa: CASSPTSGGVDEQFF
v_gene: TRBV10-3; j_gene: TRBJ2-1; abundance: .; CDR3aa: CAISEMKAAGGSYNEQFF
v_gene: TRBV9; j_gene: TRBJ1-1; abundance: few; CDR3aa: CASSVDQGWFTEAFF
v_gene: TRBV10-3; j_gene: TRBJ2-5; abundance: many; CDR3aa: CAISDRTNQETQYF
v_gene: TRBV5-1; j_gene: TRBJ2-1; abundance: many; CDR3aa: CASSDTPSYNEQFF
v_gene: TRBV4-3; j_gene: TRBJ1-5; abundance: few; CDR3aa: CASSQALTGSNQPQHF
v_gene: TRBV20-1; j_gene: TRBJ2-1; abundance: .; CDR3aa: CSASSGYNEQFF
v_gene: TRBV18; j_gene: TRBJ1-3; abundance: .; CDR3aa: CASSPSTGALGNTIYF
v_gene: TRBV6-5; j_gene: TRBJ1-6; abundance: many; CDR3aa: CASRDRYSPLHF
v_gene: TRBV7-9; j_gene: TRBJ2-5; abundance: .; CDR3aa: CASVGPAGEETQYF
v_gene: TRBV5-1; j_gene: TRBJ2-6; abundance: .; CDR3aa: CASSSGSPSGANVLTF
v_gene: TRBV7-8; j_gene: TRBJ2-7; abundance: many; CDR3aa: CASSFGTAYSYEQYF
v_gene: TRBV7-9; j_gene: TRBJ2-1; abundance: .; CDR3aa: CASSLSSPGGEQFF
v_gene: TRBV5-1; j_gene: TRBJ2-1; abundance: few; CDR3aa: CASSLTTSASYNEQFF
v_gene: TRBV7-9; j_gene: TRBJ1-1; abundance: .; CDR3aa: CASSLTGQGTEAFF
v_gene: TRBV6-1; j_gene: TRBJ2-7; abundance: .; CDR3aa: CASRGTGNFEQYF
v_gene: TRBV7-2; j_gene: TRBJ1-2; abundance: few; CDR3aa: CASSSTFGYGYTF
v_gene: TRBV7-8; j_gene: TRBJ2-7; abundance: .; CDR3aa: CASVLLRGAPYEQYF
v_gene: TRBV7-3; j_gene: TRBJ2-5; abundance: many; CDR3aa: CASSSTGMRETQYF
v_gene: TRBV9; j_gene: TRBJ2-5; abundance: .; CDR3aa: CASSNRDSWGTQYF
v_gene: TRBV6-6; j_gene: TRBJ2-1; abundance: .; CDR3aa: CASSYSAGGDSYNEQFF
v_gene: TRBV6-5; j_gene: TRBJ1-1; abundance: few; CDR3aa: CASSYSFENTEAFF
v_gene: TRBV28; j_gene: TRBJ2-1; abundance: .; CDR3aa: CAISRGFRDEQFF
v_gene: TRBV6-5; j_gene: TRBJ1-1; abundance: .; CDR3aa: CASSYAASAVPEAFF
v_gene: TRBV11-2; j_gene: TRBJ2-1; abundance: few; CDR3aa: CASSGWTSGGPGEQFF
v_gene: TRBV10-3; j_gene: TRBJ1-2; abundance: .; CDR3aa: CATYPDRGQGYTF
v_gene: TRBV7-3; j_gene: TRBJ2-3; abundance: .; CDR3aa: CASSLTGLDRTDTQYF
v_gene: TRBV6-5; j_gene: TRBJ2-5; abundance: .; CDR3aa: CASSRTGVEGSETQYF
v_gene: TRBV6-6; j_gene: TRBJ2-7; abundance: .; CDR3aa: CASSSTGYEQYF
v_gene: TRBV15; j_gene: TRBJ2-4; abundance: few; CDR3aa: CATSFLVRENIQYF
v_gene: TRBV4-2; j_gene: TRBJ2-1; abundance: many; CDR3aa: CASSQDRDRGYNEQFF
v_gene: TRBV29-1; j_gene: TRBJ2-6; abundance: many; CDR3aa: CSVSLSGANVLTF
v_gene: TRBV19; j_gene: TRBJ1-2; abundance: few; CDR3aa: CASSARDRISIGYTF
v_gene: TRBV25-1; j_gene: TRBJ1-6; abundance: few; CDR3aa: CASSPLGGSYNSPLHF
v_gene: TRBV5-1; j_gene: TRBJ1-1; abundance: few; CDR3aa: CASSPTIDGGRYEAFF
v_gene: TRBV29-1; j_gene: TRBJ2-1; abundance: many; CDR3aa: CSAEFRDNEQFF
v_gene: TRBV7-8; j_gene: TRBJ2-1; abundance: .; CDR3aa: CASSFISGGGEQFF
v_gene: TRBV6-5; j_gene: TRBJ2-1; abundance: .; CDR3aa: CASRPTGNGWQFF
v_gene: TRBV5-1; j_gene: TRBJ2-5; abundance: .; CDR3aa: CASSAVGRGAGETQYF
v_gene: TRBV4-1; j_gene: TRBJ2-3; abundance: .; CDR3aa: CASSRSMRQGAADTQYF
v_gene: TRBV18; j_gene: TRBJ1-3; abundance: few; CDR3aa: CASSRPPPSSGNTIYF
v_gene: TRBV20-1; j_gene: TRBJ1-5; abundance: .; CDR3aa: CSATRDSHSNQPQHF
v_gene: TRBV4-3; j_gene: TRBJ2-1; abundance: few; CDR3aa: CASRPGTSKYNEQFF
v_gene: TRBV7-9; j_gene: TRBJ1-1; abundance: .; CDR3aa: CASSSPGQGQDTEAFF
v_gene: TRBV6-2/TRBV6-3; j_gene: TRBJ1-1; abundance: .; CDR3aa: CASSYSPGQANTEAFF